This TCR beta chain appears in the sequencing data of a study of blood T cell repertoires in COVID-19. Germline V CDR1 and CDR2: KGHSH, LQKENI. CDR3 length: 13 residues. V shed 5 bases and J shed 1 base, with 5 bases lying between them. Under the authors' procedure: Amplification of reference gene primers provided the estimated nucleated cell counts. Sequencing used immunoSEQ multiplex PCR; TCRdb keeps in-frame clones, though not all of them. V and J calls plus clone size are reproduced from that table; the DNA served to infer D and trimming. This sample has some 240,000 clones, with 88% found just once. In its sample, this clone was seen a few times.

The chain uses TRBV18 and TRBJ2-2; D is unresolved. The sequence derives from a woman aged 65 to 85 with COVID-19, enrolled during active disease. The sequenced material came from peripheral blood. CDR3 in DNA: TGTGCCAGCTCATCGGGGAACACCGGGGAGCTGTTTTTT. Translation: CASSSGNTGELFF.